The 8 T cell receptor beta chains below come from one sample, sequenced in a study of T cells in women clearing cervical HPV infection. Assay used: immunoSEQ multiplex PCR; TCRdb lists only in-frame clones, some missing. The sample's table shows about 30,000 clones. Sequencing input: blood buffy coat. The receptors stem from a woman aged 18-69 years with a cervical HPV16 infection that either progressed to CIN3+ or cleared (not recorded which).

A remark on this clone: The read stops 3 residues short of the end of the CDR3; the missing end is completed from the germline J gene. V is TRBV18 and J is TRBJ1-1, with D possibly being TRBD1 (5 bases). The CDR3 totals 13 residues. The V gene lost 4 bases and the J gene lost 3 bases, with 9 bases spanning the gap. Germline loops: CDR1 KGHSH, CDR2 LQKENI. Here the CDR3 reads CASSLQVDTEAFF. The CDR3 bases that were read are TGTGCCAGCTCACTACAGGTTGACACTGAA.

Concerning this clone: The read is 3 residues too short to cover the CDR3 end, so that end is filled in from the germline J gene. V gene TRBV19 combines with J gene TRBJ1-2; D is unclear. This CDR3 spans 15 amino acids. The germline V gene encodes CDR1 LNHDA and CDR2 SQIVND (reference sequence). CDR3 bases read: TGTGCCAGTAGTATGGGGAGGACTACCTACAATGAC. Amino acids: CASSMGRTTYND. The complete CDR3 reads CASSMGRTTYNDYTF.

Comments on this clone: The read falls 3 residues short of the CDR3 end, and the missing part is taken from the germline J gene. The chain links TRBV6-2 or TRBV6-3 to TRBJ2-2, with a possible D match to TRBD1 (5 bases). Germline V lookup: CDR1 MNHEY, CDR2 SVGEGT. This CDR3 has 14 residues. The covered CDR3 bases are TGTGCCAGCAGTTCATATTCTGGGGCCAACGTG. Translating it yields CASSSYSGANV. The entire CDR3 sequence reads CASSSYSGANVLFF.

CDR3 sequence: CASSEAHRGGETQYF. The covered CDR3 bases are TGTGCCAGCAGTGAAGCCCACAGGGGTGGCGAGACC. This chain joins TRBV2 and TRBJ2-5; 7 bases map to TRBD1. The CDR3 end falls 3 residues outside the read, so it is completed with the germline J gene. V was clipped by 0 bases and J by 5 bases; unmatched bases: 6. The CDR3 has 15 amino acids. Looked up from germline, CDR1 is SNHLY and CDR2 is FYNNEI.

Concerning this clone: Read data end 3 residues before the CDR3 end; the end is taken from the germline J gene. The rearrangement joins TRBV7-9 to TRBJ2-2, with D possibly TRBD1 on 6 matching bases. The CDR3 has 14 amino acids. CDR1 SEHNR and CDR2 FQNEAQ come from the germline V gene (reference sequence). CDR3 bases read: TGTGCCAGCAGCTCCGGGGACATGAATTCACCG. It codes for CASSSGDMNSP. The full CDR3 is CASSSGDMNSPLFF.

The CDR3 protein is CASSEGLQETQYF. The CDR3 DNA, read in part, is TGTGCCAGCAGTGAGGGACTCCAAGAGACG. The gene calls are TRBV2 and TRBJ2-3, with D perhaps matching TRBD2 (6 bases). The DNA ends 3 residues before the CDR3 does, and the rest of the CDR3 is filled in from the germline J gene. Germline values: CDR1 SNHLY, CDR2 FYNNEI. This CDR3 is 13 amino acids long.

For this clone: The read ends 3 residues shy of where the CDR3 ends; the end is completed using the germline J gene. This chain links TRBV5-1 with TRBJ2-7, with 7 bases that match TRBD1. This CDR3 comprises 14 residues. After removal of 4 bases from V and 3 bases from J, the junction contained 7 bases not matched to a gene. Germline V gene data show CDR1 as SGHRS and CDR2 as YFSETQ. This CDR3 is CASSSRGYDYEQYF. The sequenced CDR3 bases are TGCGCCAGCAGCAGCAGGGGGTACGACTACGAG.

As concerns this clone: The observed sequence ends 3 residues before the CDR3 terminus, with the missing tail filled in from the germline J gene. This chain connects TRBV5-1 to TRBJ2-3, with 9 bases fitting TRBD2. The germline V gene has CDR1 SGHRS and CDR2 YFSETQ. CDR3 size: 15 residues. With 3 bases clipped from V and 3 bases from J, the junction kept 5 bases outside the gene matches. The covered CDR3 bases are TGCGCCAGCAGCTGGCGGGGGGGCCTAACAGATACG. Its protein is CASSWRGGLTDT. The full CDR3 is CASSWRGGLTDTQYF.